The next 8 T cell receptor beta chains were all read from a single sample in a study of OX40 agonist ivuxolimab in advanced cancers. The repertoire was sequenced with immunoSEQ multiplex PCR; TCRdb's copy has only in-frame clones and lacks some. Altogether about 78,000 clones are present, roughly four fifths being singletons, with the ten largest covering 0.4% to 0.5%. The specimen comprised CD4+ or CD8+ T cells sorted from blood, sampled in a trial of the OX40 agonist ivuxolimab. The source is an adult with an advanced solid tumor such as melanoma, head and neck, liver or kidney cancer.

The chain has TRBV27 and TRBJ2-1, with D possibly matching TRBD2 (6 bases). Germline CDR1 is MNHEY and CDR2 is SMNVEV (reference sequence). This CDR3 comprises 15 residues. The V gene lost 6 bases and the J gene lost 5 bases, with 17 bases spanning the gap. The CDR3 spells CASSITMAGNNEQFF. In DNA form, the CDR3 reads TGTGCCAGCAGCATTACCATGGCGGGGAACAATGAGCAGTTCTTC.

The chain has TRBV18 and TRBJ1-5, with 7 nucleotides matching TRBD1. V lost 5 bases and J lost 0; bases outside the gene matches: 10. The CDR3 has 17 residues. The germline V gene has CDR1 KGHSH and CDR2 LQKENI. The CDR3 region has the DNA TGTGCCAGCTCAGGCACCGGGACAGATTATAGCAATCAGCCCCAGCATTTT. It codes for CASSGTGTDYSNQPQHF.

The CDR3 coding sequence is TGTGCCAGCAGCCCCAGGACAGGGGGGCCAGATACGCAGTATTTT. Translation: CASSPRTGGPDTQYF. The gene calls are TRBV11-3 and TRBJ2-3; 10 bases agree with TRBD1. Germline V gene data show CDR1 as SGHNT and CDR2 as YENEEA. Unmatched junction bases numbered 6, after V lost 5 bases and J lost 4 bases. This CDR3 spans 15 amino acids. Full variable domain (missing parts from reference TRBV11-3 and TRBJ2-3): EAGVVQSPRYKIIEKKQPVAFWCNPISGHNTLYWYLQNLGQGPELLIRYENEEAVDDSQLPKDRFSAERLKGVDSTLKIQPAELGDSAVYLCASSPRTGGPDTQYFGPGTRLTVL.

Notes on this clone: A read error may explain this, as a much larger clone is one base away. The chain carries TRBV13 and TRBJ1-1; no firm D call. This CDR3 is built from 13 residues. Germline CDR1 is PRHDT and CDR2 is FYEKMQ (reference sequence). Trimming left V 2 bases short and J 2 bases short, with 6 bases between. The DNA of the CDR3 is TGTGCCAGCAGCTTAAACAGAAACACTGAAGCTTTCTTT. Protein product: CASSLNRNTEAFF. Full variable domain (missing parts from reference TRBV13 and TRBJ1-1): AAGVIQSPRHLIKEKRETATLKCYPIPRHDTVYWYQQGPGQDPQFLISFYEKMQSDKGSIPDRFSAQQFSDYHSELNMSSLELGDSALYFCASSLNRNTEAFFGQGTRLTVV.

The rearrangement joins TRBV11-3 to TRBJ2-3, with 12 bases that match TRBD2. V shed 5 bases, J shed 3 bases, and the junction held 12 bases outside the gene matches. The germline gives CDR1 SGHNT, CDR2 YENEEA. The CDR3 covers 18 residues. The DNA for the CDR3 is TGTGCCAGCAGCCGACCCCGGGAGACTAGCGGGGGAACAGATACGCAGTATTTT. Its translation is CASSRPRETSGGTDTQYF.

The genes are TRBV27 and TRBJ2-2, with TRBD1 as a possible D gene (5 bases). The CDR3 consists of 16 residues. V lost 4 bases to trimming and J lost 0 bases, with 12 bases between them. Germline V gene data show CDR1 as MNHEY and CDR2 as SMNVEV (reference sequence). CDR3 sequence: CASSSRTRTNTGELFF. CDR3 nucleotide sequence: TGTGCCAGCAGTTCTCGGACACGCACGAACACCGGGGAGCTGTTTTTT.

CDR3: CASSPRSSGRVNEQFF. CDR3 nucleotides: TGTGCCAGCTCACCACGTTCTAGCGGGAGGGTTAATGAGCAGTTCTTC. This chain connects TRBV18 to TRBJ2-1; 12 positions agree with TRBD2. Per germline, CDR1 KGHSH and CDR2 LQKENI. The CDR3 extends over 16 amino acids. V gave up 1 base and J gave up 7 bases; unmatched junction bases: 5.

This sequence joins TRBV18 and TRBJ1-2; a weak D match, TRBD1 (5 bases). V lost 1 base and J 5 bases, leaving 14 bases between the germline ends. This CDR3 contains 15 residues. CDR1 KGHSH and CDR2 LQKENI come from the germline V gene. The CDR3 region has the DNA TGTGCCAGCTCACCACTGGGGGAAGGAACTTATGGCTACACCTTC. It yields the protein CASSPLGEGTYGYTF.